These T cell receptor beta chains were read from a single sample in a study of T cell repertoires in cytomegalovirus infection. These receptors' antigens are unknown. TCRdb re-derived calls from the reads in MiXCR, one entry per CDR3 protein. The sample yields tens of thousands of distinct CDR3 sequences, 20% seen once. The material was CD8+ T cells from cultured PBMCs, obtained from culture after CMV antigen stimulation. Receptors were obtained from a human donor in good health (CMV status not recorded). Some clones in this sample may be carry-over from other donors' samples. Each CDR3 is given with its conserved first and last residue. A D gene is named only where the DNA matches it firmly. Clone size is stated in some rows and not others, as once, few, many or a class when expanded.

d_gene: .
v_gene: TRBV7-2
j_gene: TRBJ1-2
abundance: .
CDR3aa: CASSSSRGGGFYGYTF
CDR3nt: TGTGCCAGCAGCTCGTCCAGGGGAGGCGGCTTCTATGGCTACACCTTC

d_gene: TRBD2
v_gene: TRBV6-2/TRBV6-3
j_gene: TRBJ2-1
abundance: many
CDR3aa: CASSYSFKRGGVYNEQFF
CDR3nt: TGTGCCAGCAGTTACTCGTTCAAGCGGGGGGGAGTGTACAATGAGCAGTTCTTC

d_gene: .
v_gene: TRBV5-6
j_gene: TRBJ2-7
abundance: .
CDR3aa: CASSLADYEQYF
CDR3nt: TGTGCCAGCAGCTTGGCAGACTACGAGCAGTACTTC

d_gene: .
v_gene: TRBV24-1
j_gene: TRBJ2-1
abundance: few
CDR3aa: CATSDLNDRSRGQQVYEQFF
CDR3nt: TGTGCCACCAGTGACCTGAATGACAGATCTCGGGGCCAACAGGTATATGAGCAGTTCTTC

d_gene: .
v_gene: TRBV6-5
j_gene: TRBJ2-2
abundance: .
CDR3aa: CASSYSLNWVRGTGELFF
CDR3nt: TGTGCCAGCAGTTACTCACTTAATTGGGTCAGGGGCACCGGGGAGCTGTTTTTT

d_gene: .
v_gene: TRBV20-1
j_gene: TRBJ1-2
abundance: many
CDR3aa: CSVYDPANYGYTF
CDR3nt: TGCAGTGTATACGACCCAGCTAACTATGGCTACACCTTC

d_gene: .
v_gene: TRBV7-2
j_gene: TRBJ2-5
abundance: .
CDR3aa: CASSLAHGETQYF
CDR3nt: TGTGCCAGCAGCTTAGCGCACGGAGAGACCCAGTACTTC

d_gene: TRBD2
v_gene: TRBV7-8
j_gene: TRBJ2-1
abundance: once
CDR3aa: CASSTLRDGGISYNEQFF
CDR3nt: TGTGCCAGCAGTACGCTTAGGGACGGGGGGATCTCCTACAATGAGCAGTTCTTC

d_gene: .
v_gene: TRBV6-5
j_gene: TRBJ2-7
abundance: .
CDR3aa: CDSRPRGHLSYEQYF
CDR3nt: TGTGACAGCAGGCCCCGGGGCCACCTCTCCTACGAGCAGTACTTC

d_gene: .
v_gene: TRBV7-2
j_gene: TRBJ2-5
abundance: .
CDR3aa: CASSLGFGWQETQYF
CDR3nt: TGTGCCAGCAGCTTAGGATTCGGCTGGCAAGAGACCCAGTACTTC

d_gene: TRBD1
v_gene: TRBV7-8
j_gene: TRBJ1-5
abundance: many
CDR3aa: CASVGQGAGQPQHF
CDR3nt: TGTGCCAGCGTGGGCCAGGGGGCTGGTCAGCCCCAGCATTTT

d_gene: .
v_gene: TRBV7-2
j_gene: TRBJ2-1
abundance: .
CDR3aa: CASSLNFGLQNEQFF
CDR3nt: TGTGCCAGCAGCTTAAACTTTGGCTTACAAAATGAGCAGTTCTTC

d_gene: .
v_gene: TRBV11-3
j_gene: TRBJ2-1
abundance: .
CDR3aa: CASSLDDYNEQFF
CDR3nt: TGTGCCAGCAGCTTAGATGATTACAATGAGCAGTTCTTC

d_gene: .
v_gene: TRBV7-9
j_gene: TRBJ2-5
abundance: .
CDR3aa: CASSLALGNQETQYF
CDR3nt: TGTGCCAGCAGCTTAGCGCTAGGGAACCAAGAGACCCAGTACTTC

d_gene: .
v_gene: TRBV6-5
j_gene: TRBJ2-2
abundance: few
CDR3aa: CASSSGTDNTGELFF
CDR3nt: TGTGCCAGCAGCTCCGGGACTGATAACACCGGGGAGCTGTTTTTT

d_gene: .
v_gene: TRBV7-9
j_gene: TRBJ1-1
abundance: many
CDR3aa: CASSLGKNLAFF
CDR3nt: TGTGCCAGCAGCTTAGGGAAGAATCTAGCTTTCTTT

d_gene: .
v_gene: TRBV4-3
j_gene: TRBJ2-1
abundance: many
CDR3aa: CASSQEGWEEQFF
CDR3nt: TGCGCCAGCAGCCAAGAGGGGTGGGAGGAGCAGTTCTTC

d_gene: .
v_gene: TRBV11-2
j_gene: TRBJ1-2
abundance: .
CDR3aa: CASSSGPELGGYTF
CDR3nt: TGTGCCAGCAGCTCAGGACCCGAGTTGGGAGGCTACACCTTC

d_gene: .
v_gene: TRBV11-1
j_gene: TRBJ2-1
abundance: few
CDR3aa: CASRRDNEQFF
CDR3nt: TGTGCCAGCAGACGGGACAATGAGCAGTTCTTC

d_gene: .
v_gene: TRBV4-1
j_gene: TRBJ1-5
abundance: few
CDR3aa: CASSQGGNGNQPQHF
CDR3nt: TGCGCCAGCAGCCAGGGAGGGAATGGCAATCAGCCCCAGCATTTT

d_gene: TRBD2
v_gene: TRBV7-2
j_gene: TRBJ2-5
abundance: few
CDR3aa: CASSLGLAGEGETQYF
CDR3nt: TGTGCCAGCAGCTTAGGACTAGCGGGAGAGGGAGAGACCCAGTACTTC

d_gene: .
v_gene: TRBV7-2
j_gene: TRBJ2-3
abundance: .
CDR3aa: CASSCFPDTQYF
CDR3nt: TGTGCCAGCAGCTGCTTTCCCGATACGCAGTATTTT

d_gene: .
v_gene: TRBV27
j_gene: TRBJ2-6
abundance: .
CDR3aa: CASSFGSGANVLTF
CDR3nt: TGTGCCAGCAGTTTCGGCTCTGGGGCCAACGTCCTGACTTTC

d_gene: TRBD1
v_gene: TRBV27
j_gene: TRBJ1-6
abundance: .
CDR3aa: CASRPYRGSGSPLHF
CDR3nt: TGTGCCAGCAGGCCGTACAGGGGAAGCGGGTCACCCCTCCACTTT

d_gene: .
v_gene: TRBV12-3/TRBV12-4
j_gene: TRBJ2-3
abundance: few
CDR3aa: CASSYPDITDTQYF
CDR3nt: TGTGCCAGCAGTTACCCTGACATCACAGATACGCAGTATTTT

d_gene: .
v_gene: TRBV10-2
j_gene: TRBJ2-7
abundance: .
CDR3aa: CASGEFSSYEQYF
CDR3nt: TGCGCCAGTGGGGAATTCTCCAGCTACGAGCAGTACTTC

d_gene: .
v_gene: TRBV7-2
j_gene: TRBJ1-1
abundance: few
CDR3aa: CASSTLRGLTEAFF
CDR3nt: TGTGCCAGCTCTACCTTGAGAGGGCTCACTGAAGCTTTCTTT

d_gene: TRBD2
v_gene: TRBV6-1
j_gene: TRBJ2-1
abundance: .
CDR3aa: CASRREGYNEQFF
CDR3nt: TGTGCCAGCAGGCGGGAGGGCTACAATGAGCAGTTCTTC

d_gene: TRBD2
v_gene: TRBV9
j_gene: TRBJ2-7
abundance: few
CDR3aa: CASSDNRVAGGNEQYF
CDR3nt: TGTGCCAGCAGCGACAATCGGGTAGCGGGGGGTAACGAGCAGTACTTC

d_gene: TRBD1
v_gene: TRBV7-2
j_gene: TRBJ1-2
abundance: many
CDR3aa: CASSSIRQGGYTF
CDR3nt: TGTGCCAGCAGTTCTATTCGACAGGGTGGCTACACCTTC